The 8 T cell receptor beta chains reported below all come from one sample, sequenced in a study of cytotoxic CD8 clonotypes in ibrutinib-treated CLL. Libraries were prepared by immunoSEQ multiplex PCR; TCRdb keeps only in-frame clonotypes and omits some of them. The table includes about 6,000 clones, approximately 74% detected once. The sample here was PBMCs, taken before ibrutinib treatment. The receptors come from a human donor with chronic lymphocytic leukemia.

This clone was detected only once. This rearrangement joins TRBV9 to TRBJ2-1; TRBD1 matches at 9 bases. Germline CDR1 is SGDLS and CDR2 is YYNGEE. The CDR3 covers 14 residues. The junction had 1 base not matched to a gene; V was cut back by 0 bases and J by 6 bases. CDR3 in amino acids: CASSVAGQGNEQFF. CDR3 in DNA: TGTGCCAGCAGCGTAGCGGGACAGGGCAATGAGCAGTTCTTC.

For the CDR3, the DNA is TGTGCCAGCAGCCCCGGGACTAGCGGACCCGACAATGAGCAGTTCTTC. Translated: CASSPGTSGPDNEQFF. J is TRBJ2-1 and V is TRBV7-9, with 11 bases lining up with TRBD2. This CDR3 comprises 16 residues. Germline V lookup: CDR1 SEHNR, CDR2 FQNEAQ (reference sequence). Germline trimming cut 5 bases from V and 5 bases from J; bases unmatched to any gene: 8.

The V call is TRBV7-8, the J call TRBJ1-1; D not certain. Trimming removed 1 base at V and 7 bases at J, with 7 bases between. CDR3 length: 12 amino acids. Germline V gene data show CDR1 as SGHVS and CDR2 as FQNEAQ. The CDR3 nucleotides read TGTGCCAGCAGCTTAGAGAGGGATGAAGCTTTCTTT. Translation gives CASSLERDEAFF.

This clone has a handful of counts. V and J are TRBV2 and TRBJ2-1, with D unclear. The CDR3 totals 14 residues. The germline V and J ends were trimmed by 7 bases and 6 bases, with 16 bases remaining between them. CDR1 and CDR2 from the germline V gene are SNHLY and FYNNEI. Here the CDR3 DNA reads TGTGCCAGCAACGGACGTCGCTTAGGCAATGAGCAGTTCTTC. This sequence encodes CASNGRRLGNEQFF.

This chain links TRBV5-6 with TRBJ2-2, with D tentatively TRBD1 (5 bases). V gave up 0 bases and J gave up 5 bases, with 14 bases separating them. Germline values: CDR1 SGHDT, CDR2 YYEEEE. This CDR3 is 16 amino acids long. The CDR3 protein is CASSLAAGMRTGELFF. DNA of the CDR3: TGTGCCAGCAGCTTGGCCGCAGGGATGAGAACCGGGGAGCTGTTTTTT. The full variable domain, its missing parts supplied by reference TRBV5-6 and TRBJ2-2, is DAGVTQSPTHLIKTRGQQVTLRCSPKSGHDTVSWYQQALGQGPQFIFQYYEEEERQRGNFPDRFSGHQFPNYSSELNVNALLLGDSALYLCASSLAAGMRTGELFFGEGSRLTVL.

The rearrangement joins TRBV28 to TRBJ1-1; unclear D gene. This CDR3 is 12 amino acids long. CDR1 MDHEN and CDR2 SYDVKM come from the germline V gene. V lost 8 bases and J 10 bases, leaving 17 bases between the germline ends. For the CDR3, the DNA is TGTGCCAGCTATTCGACTAGCGTTCGAGCTTTCTTT. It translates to CASYSTSVRAFF.

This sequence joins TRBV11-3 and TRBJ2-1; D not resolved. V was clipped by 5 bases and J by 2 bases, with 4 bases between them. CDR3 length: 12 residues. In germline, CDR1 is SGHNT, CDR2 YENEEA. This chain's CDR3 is CASSLPYNEQFF. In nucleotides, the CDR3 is TGTGCCAGCAGCCTCCCCTACAATGAGCAGTTCTTC. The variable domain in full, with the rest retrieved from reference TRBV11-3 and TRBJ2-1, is EAGVVQSPRYKIIEKKQPVAFWCNPISGHNTLYWYLQNLGQGPELLIRYENEEAVDDSQLPKDRFSAERLKGVDSTLKIQPAELGDSAVYLCASSLPYNEQFFGPGTRLTVL.

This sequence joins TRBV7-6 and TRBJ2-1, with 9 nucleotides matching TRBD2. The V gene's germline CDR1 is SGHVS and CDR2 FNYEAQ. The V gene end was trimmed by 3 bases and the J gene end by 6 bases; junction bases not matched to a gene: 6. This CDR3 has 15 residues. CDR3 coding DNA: TGTGCCAGCAGCTTGAGTAGCGGGAGAAGCAATGAGCAGTTCTTC. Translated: CASSLSSGRSNEQFF.